Below are 15 T cell receptor beta chains sequenced from a single sample in a study of shared clonotypes between healthy human individuals. Assay: immunoSEQ multiplex PCR; the TCRdb copy retains only in-frame clones and omits some. This sample carries 2.5 million or so clones, 85% to 95% of them seen once, and the ten largest clones take roughly 0.13%. Sequencing was performed on naive CD4+ T cells sorted from blood. Subset specified: CD45RA+ positively selected. These receptors originate from a man aged 18 to 29 in good health.

This rearrangement joins TRBV6-1 to TRBJ1-4; 7 nucleotides match TRBD1. Germline V gives CDR1 MNHNS, CDR2 SASEGT. The CDR3 has 16 amino acids. Trimming removed 2 bases from V and 8 bases from J; junction bases left unmatched: 11. CDR3 amino acids: CASSERLQGSGEKLFF. The CDR3 DNA reads as TGTGCCAGCAGTGAAAGATTACAGGGGAGTGGGGAAAAACTGTTTTTT.

This clone appeared once. This chain connects TRBV5-1 to TRBJ2-6; D not resolved. The germline CDR1 and CDR2 sequences are SGHRS and YFSETQ. Trimming stripped 2 bases from V and 2 bases from J, with 17 bases between. This CDR3 region has 18 residues. This chain's CDR3 is CASSFRPPDRPGANVLTF. CDR3 DNA: TGCGCCAGCAGCTTCCGGCCTCCCGACCGTCCTGGGGCCAACGTCCTGACTTTC.

This chain uses TRBV5-6 with TRBJ2-6, with TRBD1 matching over 8 bases. This CDR3 has 18 amino acids. Germline loops: CDR1 SGHDT, CDR2 YYEEEE. The junction had 11 bases not matched to a gene; V was cut back by 4 bases and J by 2 bases. This CDR3 reads CASSLPTGVGPGANVLTF. CDR3 in DNA: TGTGCCAGCAGCCTACCGACAGGGGTAGGGCCTGGGGCCAACGTCCTGACTTTC.

This clone appeared once. This chain links TRBV9 with TRBJ1-1, with no clear D. The CDR3 totals 13 residues. V dropped 0 bases and J dropped 9 bases, with 12 bases sitting between them. Germline loops: CDR1 SGDLS, CDR2 YYNGEE. In DNA form, the CDR3 reads TGTGCCAGCAGCGTAGGTCAACGGCATCAAGCTTTCTTT. Residues: CASSVGQRHQAFF.

The chain employs TRBV11-1 and TRBJ2-1, with D hard to call. Germline CDR1 is SGHAT and CDR2 is FQDESV (reference sequence). This CDR3 is built from 12 residues. Trimming shortened V by 3 bases and J by 7 bases, and 7 bases separated the two germline ends. The CDR3 coding sequence is TGTGCCAGCAGCTTTATTGGAAATGAGCAGTTCTTC. Translation gives CASSFIGNEQFF. The variable domain in full, completed from reference TRBV11-1 and TRBJ2-1, reads EAEVAQSPRYKITEKSQAVAFWCDPISGHATLYWYRQILGQGPELLVQFQDESVVDDSQLPKDRFSAERLKGVDSTLKIQPAELGDSAMYLCASSFIGNEQFFGPGTRLTVL.

With regard to this clone: Distinct nucleotide sequences in the sample also encode this CDR3. V is TRBV30 and J is TRBJ1-4, with a weak D call TRBD1 (6 bases). Germline assignment: CDR1 GTSNPN and CDR2 SVGIG (reference sequence). The CDR3 sequence is 14 residues long. V was shortened by 0 bases and J by 8 bases, with 13 bases between the two germline ends. CDR3 DNA sequence: TGTGCCTGGAGTGTAGGGGGAGGGGGGGAAAAACTGTTTTTT. Translating gives CAWSVGGGGEKLFF.

V gene TRBV19 combines with J gene TRBJ1-1, with D hard to call. Germline V lookup: CDR1 LNHDA, CDR2 SQIVND (reference sequence). V was trimmed by 1 base and J by 1 base, leaving 10 bases between them. The CDR3 consists of 15 residues. The CDR3: CASSIVGQRNTEAFF. The CDR3 DNA follows: TGTGCCAGTAGTATAGTCGGGCAGAGGAACACTGAAGCTTTCTTT.

The J gene is TRBJ2-7, the V gene TRBV27; D not certain. CDR1 is MNHEY and CDR2 is SMNVEV in the germline V gene (reference sequence). Between the trimmed V and J ends, which lost 0 bases and 0 bases, there was a span of 9 bases. There are 15 residues in the CDR3. The CDR3 sequence is CASSLSSRSSYEQYF. Here the CDR3 DNA reads TGTGCCAGCAGTTTATCGAGCCGGAGCTCCTACGAGCAGTACTTC.

The V gene is TRBV27, the J gene TRBJ1-2; 7 bases are shared with TRBD1. This CDR3 has 13 amino acids. Losses at the gene ends were 6 bases for V and 4 bases for J; bases not matched to a gene: 5. Germline values: CDR1 MNHEY, CDR2 SMNVEV (reference sequence). Here the CDR3 reads CASRNTGAYGYTF. The CDR3 nucleotides read TGTGCCAGCAGAAATACAGGGGCCTATGGCTACACCTTC.

The chain recombines TRBV19 with TRBJ1-6; maybe TRBD1 (5 bases). The ends were cut back, 6 bases at V and 7 bases at J, with 13 bases in the middle. CDR3 length: 14 residues. CDR1 is LNHDA, CDR2 SQIVND, per germline (reference sequence). CDR3 residues: CASSTTRDNSPLHF. CDR3 DNA: TGTGCCAGTAGCACCACAAGGGACAATTCACCCCTCCACTTT.

V usage is TRBV18 and J usage is TRBJ1-5, with D unresolved. Trimming removed 2 bases at V and 6 bases at J, with 8 bases between. The germline gives CDR1 KGHSH, CDR2 LQKENI. This CDR3 is 13 amino acids long. The CDR3 DNA follows: TGTGCCAGCTCACCAGGGTTGGTTCAGCCCCAGCATTTT. It specifies CASSPGLVQPQHF.

The rearrangement links TRBV6-5 to TRBJ2-3, with 8 bases lining up with TRBD2. Germline values: CDR1 MNHEY, CDR2 SVGAGI. The V and J ends lost 5 bases and 0 bases, in that order; junction bases with no gene match: 4. This CDR3 region has 15 residues. Here the CDR3 reads CASSRIAGSTDTQYF. In DNA form, the CDR3 reads TGTGCCAGCAGTCGCATAGCGGGGAGCACAGATACGCAGTATTTT.

V and J are TRBV30 and TRBJ1-2; D gene uncertain. Trimming removed 2 bases at V and 3 bases at J, with 13 bases between. CDR1 and CDR2 from the germline V gene are GTSNPN and SVGIG (reference sequence). The CDR3 has 14 amino acids. The chain's CDR3 is CAWSRRDGYYGYTF. DNA of the CDR3: TGTGCCTGGAGTCGCCGCGACGGGTACTATGGCTACACCTTC.

This chain uses TRBV4-3 with TRBJ1-6, with 7 bases fitting TRBD1. The junction had 7 bases not matched to a gene; V was cut back by 0 bases and J by 2 bases. There are 18 residues in the CDR3. Germline V gene sequence: CDR1 LGHNA, CDR2 YSLEER. This CDR3 reads CASSQDGDRAAYNSPLHF. The CDR3 DNA reads TGCGCCAGCAGCCAAGATGGAGACAGGGCGGCCTATAATTCACCCCTCCACTTT.

J is TRBJ2-2 and V is TRBV6-6, with a weak D call TRBD1 (6 bases). With 2 bases removed from V and 6 bases from J, the gap between germline ends came to 10 bases. This CDR3 spans 14 amino acids. The germline V gene encodes CDR1 MNHNY and CDR2 SVGAGI (reference sequence). CDR3 sequence: CASSYVEGAGELFF. The CDR3 bases are TGTGCCAGCAGTTACGTCGAGGGGGCCGGGGAGCTGTTTTTT.